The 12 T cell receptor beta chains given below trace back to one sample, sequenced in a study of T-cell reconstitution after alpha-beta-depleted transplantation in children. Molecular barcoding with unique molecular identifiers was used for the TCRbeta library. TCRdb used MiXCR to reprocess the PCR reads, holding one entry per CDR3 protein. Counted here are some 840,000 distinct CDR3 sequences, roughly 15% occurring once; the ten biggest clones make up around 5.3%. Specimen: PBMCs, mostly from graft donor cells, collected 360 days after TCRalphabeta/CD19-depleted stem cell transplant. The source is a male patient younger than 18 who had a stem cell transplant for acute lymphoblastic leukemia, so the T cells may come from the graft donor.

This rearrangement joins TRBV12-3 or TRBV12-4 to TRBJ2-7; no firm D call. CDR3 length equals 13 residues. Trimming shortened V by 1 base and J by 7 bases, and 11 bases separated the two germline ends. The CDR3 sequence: CASSLGTPREQYF. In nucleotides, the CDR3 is TGTGCCAGCAGTTTAGGGACCCCACGGGAGCAGTACTTC.

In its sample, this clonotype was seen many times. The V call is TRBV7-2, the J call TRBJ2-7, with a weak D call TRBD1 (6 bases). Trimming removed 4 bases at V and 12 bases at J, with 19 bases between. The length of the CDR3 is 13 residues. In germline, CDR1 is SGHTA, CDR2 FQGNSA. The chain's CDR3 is CASSYPGHRASYF. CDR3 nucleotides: TGTGCCAGCAGCTATCCGGGACACAGGGCTTCGTACTTC. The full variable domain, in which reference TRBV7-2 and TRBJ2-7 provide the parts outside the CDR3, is GAGVSQSPSNKVTEKGKDVELRCDPISGHTALYWYRQSLGQGLEFLIYFQGNSAPDKSGLPSDRFSAERTGGSVSTLTIQRTQQEDSAVYLCASSYPGHRASYFGPGTRLTVT.

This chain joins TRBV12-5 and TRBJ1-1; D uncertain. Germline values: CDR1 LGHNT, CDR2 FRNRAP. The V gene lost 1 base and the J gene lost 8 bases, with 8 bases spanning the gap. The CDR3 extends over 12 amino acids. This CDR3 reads CASGLEGIEAFF. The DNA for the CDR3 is TGTGCTAGTGGTTTGGAGGGTATAGAAGCTTTCTTT.

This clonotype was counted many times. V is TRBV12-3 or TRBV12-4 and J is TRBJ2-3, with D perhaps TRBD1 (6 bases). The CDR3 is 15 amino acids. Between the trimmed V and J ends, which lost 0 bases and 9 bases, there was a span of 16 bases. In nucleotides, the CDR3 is TGTGCCAGCAGTTTAGCCGGTTATGGGGGCCTAACGCAGTATTTT. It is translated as CASSLAGYGGLTQYF.

The CDR3 coding sequence is TGCGCCAGCAGCTTGGAGCATTTGAATGGCTACACCTTC. This sequence encodes CASSLEHLNGYTF. The rearrangement uses TRBV5-1 and TRBJ1-2; D gene uncertain. Between the trimmed V and J ends, which lost 0 bases and 6 bases, there was a span of 9 bases. This CDR3 contains 13 residues. Germline V gene data show CDR1 as SGHRS and CDR2 as YFSETQ.

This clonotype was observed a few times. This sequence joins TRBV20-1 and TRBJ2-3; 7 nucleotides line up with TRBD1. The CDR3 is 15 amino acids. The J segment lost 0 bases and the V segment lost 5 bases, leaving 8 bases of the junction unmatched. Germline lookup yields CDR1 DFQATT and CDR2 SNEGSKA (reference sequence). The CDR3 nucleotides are TGCAGTGCTTCAGCCGGGACAGAGAGCACAGATACGCAGTATTTT. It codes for CSASAGTESTDTQYF.

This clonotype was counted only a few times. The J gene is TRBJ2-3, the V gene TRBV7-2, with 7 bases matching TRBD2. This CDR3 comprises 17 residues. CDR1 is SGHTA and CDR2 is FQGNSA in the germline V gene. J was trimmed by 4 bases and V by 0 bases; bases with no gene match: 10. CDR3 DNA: TGTGCCAGCAGCTTAGCTCTATTGCGGGAGTATCCAGATACGCAGTATTTT. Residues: CASSLALLREYPDTQYF.

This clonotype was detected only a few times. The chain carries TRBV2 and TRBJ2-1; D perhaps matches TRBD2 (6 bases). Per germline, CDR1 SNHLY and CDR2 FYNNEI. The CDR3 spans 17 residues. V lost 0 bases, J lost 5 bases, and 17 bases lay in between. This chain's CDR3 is CASSEALLLAQHNEQFF. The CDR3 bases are TGTGCCAGCAGTGAAGCGCTTTTGCTAGCGCAGCACAATGAGCAGTTCTTC. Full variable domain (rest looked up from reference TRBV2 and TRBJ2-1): EPEVTQTPSHQVTQMGQEVILRCVPISNHLYFYWYRQILGQKVEFLVSFYNNEISEKSEIFDDQFSVERPDGSNFTLKIRSTKLEDSAMYFCASSEALLLAQHNEQFFGPGTRLTVL.

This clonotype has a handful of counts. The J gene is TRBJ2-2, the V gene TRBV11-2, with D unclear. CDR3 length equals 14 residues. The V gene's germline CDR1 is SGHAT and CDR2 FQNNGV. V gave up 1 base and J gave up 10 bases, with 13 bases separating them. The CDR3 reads CASSLGGSSKELFF. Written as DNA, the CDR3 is TGTGCCAGCAGCTTAGGTGGCTCCTCCAAGGAGCTGTTTTTT.

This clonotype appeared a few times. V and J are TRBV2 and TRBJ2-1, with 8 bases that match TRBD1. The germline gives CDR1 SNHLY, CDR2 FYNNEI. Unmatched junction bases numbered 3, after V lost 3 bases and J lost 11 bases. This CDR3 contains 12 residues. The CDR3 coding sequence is TGTGCCAGCAGTGAGGACAGGGTGAAGCAGTTCTTC. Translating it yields CASSEDRVKQFF.

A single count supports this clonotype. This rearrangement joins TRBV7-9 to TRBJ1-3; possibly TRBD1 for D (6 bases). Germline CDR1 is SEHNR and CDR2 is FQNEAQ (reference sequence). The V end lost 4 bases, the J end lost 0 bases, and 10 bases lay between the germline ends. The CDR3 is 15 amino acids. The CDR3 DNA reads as TGTGCCAGCAGCTCAGGGGCCCGCTCTGGAAACACCATATATTTT. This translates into CASSSGARSGNTIYF. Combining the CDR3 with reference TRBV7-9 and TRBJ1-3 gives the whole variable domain DTGVSQNPRHKITKRGQNVTFRCDPISEHNRLYWYRQTLGQGPEFLTYFQNEAQLEKSRLLSDRFSAERPKGSFSTLEIQRTEQGDSAMYLCASSSGARSGNTIYFGEGSWLTVV.

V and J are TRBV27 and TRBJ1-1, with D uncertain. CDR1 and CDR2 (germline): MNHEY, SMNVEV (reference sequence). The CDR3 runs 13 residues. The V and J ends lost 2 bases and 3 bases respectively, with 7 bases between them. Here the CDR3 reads CASSLVRDTEAFF. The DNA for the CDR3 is TGTGCCAGCAGTTTAGTGCGAGACACTGAAGCTTTCTTT.